The 5 T cell receptor beta chains given below trace back to one sample, sequenced in a study of cytomegalovirus exposure and HLA in healthy donors. In the PCR, 60 Vbeta and 13 Jbeta primers were used. The data were produced by immunoSEQ multiplex PCR, yet TCRdb's version contains in-frame clones alone and is incomplete. The table lists roughly 100,000 clones, approximately 73% of them singletons. Sequenced material: PBMCs. The receptors were sampled from a woman under 30 in good health and CMV-seropositive.

V is TRBV5-1 and J is TRBJ2-7; 10 positions match TRBD2. There are 17 residues in the CDR3. The V segment lost 1 base and the J segment 0 bases; nucleotides outside the gene matches: 7. CDR1 is SGHRS, CDR2 YFSETQ, per germline. The CDR3 DNA sequence: TGCGCCAGCAGCTTGATCCTAGCGGGGGCTAGCTCCTACGAGCAGTACTTC. It codes for CASSLILAGASSYEQYF.

The chain uses TRBV28 and TRBJ2-7, with D possibly TRBD2 on 5 matching bases. CDR1 is MDHEN and CDR2 is SYDVKM in the germline V gene. Trimming pared 6 bases from V and 4 bases from J, leaving 19 bases between. The CDR3 length is 15 residues. CDR3 sequence: CASSRTGNHLYEQYF. Written as DNA, the CDR3 is TGTGCCAGCAGCCGAACCGGGAACCACCTTTACGAGCAGTACTTC.

This clone was detected only a few times. V is TRBV6-5 and J is TRBJ2-1; maybe TRBD1 (6 bases). Trimming stripped 4 bases from V and 4 bases from J, with 14 bases between. Germline-derived CDR1 and CDR2 are MNHEY and SVGAGI. The CDR3 length is 15 residues. DNA for the CDR3: TGTGCCAGCAGTTCAACAGGGTTTGTGTACAATGAGCAGTTCTTC. Translation gives CASSSTGFVYNEQFF.

V and J are TRBV6-1 and TRBJ1-1; 9 bases align to TRBD1. The CDR3 has 14 residues. Looked up from germline, CDR1 is MNHNS and CDR2 is SASEGT. With 7 bases clipped from V and 0 bases from J, the junction kept 3 bases outside the gene matches. DNA for the CDR3: TGTGCCAGCATCAGGGACAGGGTGAACACTGAAGCTTTCTTT. This sequence encodes CASIRDRVNTEAFF.

The chain links TRBV6-6 to TRBJ1-1, with D perhaps matching TRBD1 (6 bases). Germline lookup yields CDR1 MNHNY and CDR2 SVGAGI (reference sequence). V gave up 6 bases and J gave up 6 bases, with 17 bases separating them. The length of the CDR3 is 14 residues. In DNA, the CDR3 is TGTGCCAGCAGACCAGAGGGGGTGGGGGCTGAAGCTTTCTTT. Its translation is CASRPEGVGAEAFF.